This TCR beta chain derives from a study of PD-1 blockade in classical Hodgkin lymphoma (dated by TCRdb to the early 2020s). In terms of the full investigation: Nivolumab dosing was 3 mg/kg intravenously every 2 weeks, continuing until either disease progression or unacceptable toxicity. A peripheral blood immune signature of response to PD-1 blockade in classical Hodgkin lymphoma was defined using TCR beta sequencing and CyTOF.

The sample's time point label, decoded: cycle 2 day 1 (C2D1) of nivolumab. Every trial patient had relapsed after autologous stem cell transplantation, and cohorts A, B and C differed in prior brentuximab vedotin exposure. The trial cohort comprised about 60 patients with relapsed/refractory classical Hodgkin lymphoma whose best overall responses were complete response, partial response or progressive disease. Trial patients were treated with single-agent nivolumab in the multi-cohort phase II CheckMate 205 trial. An independent review committee assessed best overall response using the 2007 International Working Group response criteria. Trial PBMCs were collected just before the start of nivolumab (C1D1) and during therapy at cycle 2 day 1 and cycle 4 day 1. Peripheral blood was collected in 8 mL Vacutainer Cell Preparation Tubes, from which PBMCs were isolated by centrifugation and then cryopreserved.

This clone was picked up a small number of times. The specificity of this receptor is unknown. Base-call qualities are not available, and no considerably larger clone is one nucleotide away. The Qiagen DNeasy kit was used to extract genomic DNA both from unsorted PBMCs and from the negatively selected CD4+ and CD8+ fractions. TCR beta CDR3 regions were subjected to amplification by immunoSEQ multiplex PCR with primers that anneal to V and J segments. A synthetic immune receptor repertoire was used to minimize amplification bias, and any residual bias was removed computationally once sequencing was done. Concerning the study's data processing: Custom Python scripts were used to quantify repertoire diversity as the Shannon entropy index. The unsorted, CD4+ and CD8+ repertoires were each analyzed separately, with the exception of combined analyses, where CD4+ and CD8+ sequences were merged in silico. A clone was considered expanded if an increase in frequency of at least 2-fold after treatment relative to C1D1 was found, and a pseudocount of 0.5 was applied to clones undetected at baseline. Singleton clones were defined as clones with 0 or 1 copy at C1D1, and non-singleton clones were defined as clones with 2 or more copies. Clones expanded in unsorted samples were labelled as CD4+, CD8+ or unknown by matching protein sequences in sorted samples from the same patient. Diversity changes from C1D1 to C4D1 were tested in paired samples using Wilcoxon tests. Drawn from immuneACCESS, this table holds only the in-frame rearrangements with V and J called that TCRdb kept. Clones are partly lost; checked studies trace under half to an unresolved V gene and leave the rest unexplained. V, J and clone size are taken as reported in that table, and D and trimming were inferred from the DNA itself. This sample lists about 11,000 clones; roughly 80% were detected once. The top ten clonotypes cover roughly 35% of the sample.

Summary of the overall study and its limitations: Among trial patients, those achieving complete response had baseline diversity similar to that of newly diagnosed patients, while diversity was significantly lower in partial responders and progressors. Newly diagnosed patients were reported to have lower baseline TCR diversity than healthy donors, and relapsed/refractory patients were reported to have lower baseline TCR diversity still. By C4D1, a significant rise was seen in CD4+ TCR diversity but not in CD8+ TCR diversity (p=0.0027 vs p=0.16), and the rise was most apparent among complete responders (p=0.02). Diversity was lower in patients who began nivolumab less than 1 year after ASCT, so these patients were left out of later analyses to avoid confounding by immune reconstitution. The study was limited to a single clinical trial cohort, and causes of repertoire differences, possibly disease activity or prior therapy, remained undefined.

This receptor was identified in a human donor with classical Hodgkin lymphoma. The sample was peripheral blood mononuclear cells (PBMCs), taken before the second cycle of nivolumab.

CDR3 sequence: CASSFTSIDEQFF. The DNA reads as follows: TGTGCCAGCAGCTTCACTAGCATCGATGAGCAGTTCTTC. The sequence links TRBV11-3 to TRBJ2-1; TRBD2 could be the D gene, as 6 bases match. The CDR3 runs 13 residues from the cysteine to the phenylalanine. CDR3 DNA is the only sequence kept; it has 39 bases, read in frame from the first base. CDR1 SGHNT and CDR2 YENEEA were looked up in the germline V gene. V and J lose 3 bases and 8 bases, and a span of 11 bases separates them.